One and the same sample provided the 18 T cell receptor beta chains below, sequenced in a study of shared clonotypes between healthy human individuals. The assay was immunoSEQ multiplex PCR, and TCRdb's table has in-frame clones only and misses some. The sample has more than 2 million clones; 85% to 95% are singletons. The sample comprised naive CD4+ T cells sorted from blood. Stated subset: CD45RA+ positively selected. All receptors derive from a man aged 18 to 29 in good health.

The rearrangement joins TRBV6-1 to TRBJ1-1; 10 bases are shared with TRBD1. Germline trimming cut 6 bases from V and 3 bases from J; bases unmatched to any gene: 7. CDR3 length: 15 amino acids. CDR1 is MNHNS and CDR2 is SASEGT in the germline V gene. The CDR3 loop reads CASRSPGTGDTEAFF. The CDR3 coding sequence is TGTGCCAGCAGGTCCCCCGGGACAGGGGACACTGAAGCTTTCTTT.

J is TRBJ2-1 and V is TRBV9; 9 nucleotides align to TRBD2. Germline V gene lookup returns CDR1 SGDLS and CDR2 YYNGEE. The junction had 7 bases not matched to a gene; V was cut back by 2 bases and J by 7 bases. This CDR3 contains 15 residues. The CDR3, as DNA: TGTGCCAGCAGCGTTGGACTAGCGCAATTAAATGAGCAGTTCTTC. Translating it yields CASSVGLAQLNEQFF.

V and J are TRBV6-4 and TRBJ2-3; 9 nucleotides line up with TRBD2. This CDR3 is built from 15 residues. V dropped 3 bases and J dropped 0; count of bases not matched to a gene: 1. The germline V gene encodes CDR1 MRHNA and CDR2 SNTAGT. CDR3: CASSDLAGSTDTQYF. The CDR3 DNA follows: TGTGCCAGCAGTGATCTAGCGGGAAGCACAGATACGCAGTATTTT.

The CDR3 DNA is TGTGCCAGCAGCGGACCTAAAACAGCGCCCCAGCATTTT. This sequence encodes CASSGPKTAPQHF. The chain employs TRBV6-1 and TRBJ1-5; D uncertain. CDR1 is MNHNS and CDR2 is SASEGT in the germline V gene. The CDR3 loop spans 13 amino acids. Trimming removed 6 bases from V and 9 bases from J, with 15 bases in between.

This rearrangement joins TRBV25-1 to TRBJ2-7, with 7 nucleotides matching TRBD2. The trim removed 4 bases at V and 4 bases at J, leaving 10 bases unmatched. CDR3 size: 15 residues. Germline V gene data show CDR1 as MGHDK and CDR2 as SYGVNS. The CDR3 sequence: CASSGSRNSGYEQYF. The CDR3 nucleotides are TGTGCCAGCAGTGGCTCTAGGAATAGCGGGTACGAGCAGTACTTC.

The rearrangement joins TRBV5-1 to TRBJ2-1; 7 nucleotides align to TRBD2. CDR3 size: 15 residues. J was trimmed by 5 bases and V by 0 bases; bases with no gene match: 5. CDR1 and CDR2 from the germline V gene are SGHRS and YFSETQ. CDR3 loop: CASSLDGGIHNEQFF. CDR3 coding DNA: TGCGCCAGCAGCTTGGACGGGGGGATCCACAATGAGCAGTTCTTC.

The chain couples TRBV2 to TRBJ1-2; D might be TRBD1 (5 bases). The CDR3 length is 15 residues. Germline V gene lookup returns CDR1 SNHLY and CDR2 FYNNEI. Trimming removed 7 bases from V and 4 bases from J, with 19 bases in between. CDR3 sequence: CASNQAGGASYGYTF. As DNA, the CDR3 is TGTGCCAGCAACCAAGCGGGGGGTGCCAGCTATGGCTACACCTTC.

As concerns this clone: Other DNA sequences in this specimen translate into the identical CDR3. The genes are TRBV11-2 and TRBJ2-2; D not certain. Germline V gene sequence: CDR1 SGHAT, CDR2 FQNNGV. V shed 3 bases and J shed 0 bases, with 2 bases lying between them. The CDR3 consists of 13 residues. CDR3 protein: CASSFSNTGELFF. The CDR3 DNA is TGTGCCAGCAGCTTCTCGAACACCGGGGAGCTGTTTTTT.

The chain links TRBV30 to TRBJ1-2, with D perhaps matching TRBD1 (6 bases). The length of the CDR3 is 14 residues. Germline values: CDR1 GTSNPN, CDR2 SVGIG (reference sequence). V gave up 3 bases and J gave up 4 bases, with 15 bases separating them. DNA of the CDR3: TGTGCCTGGAGGCTTAGGGGGGGCCGCTATGGCTACACCTTC. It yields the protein CAWRLRGGRYGYTF.

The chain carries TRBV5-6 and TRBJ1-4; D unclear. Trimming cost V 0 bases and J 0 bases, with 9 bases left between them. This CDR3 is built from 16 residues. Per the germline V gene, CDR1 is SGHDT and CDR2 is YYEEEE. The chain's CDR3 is CASSLGQMTTNEKLFF. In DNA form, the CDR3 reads TGTGCCAGCAGCTTGGGCCAGATGACAACTAATGAAAAACTGTTTTTT. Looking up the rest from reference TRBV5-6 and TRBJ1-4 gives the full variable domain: DAGVTQSPTHLIKTRGQQVTLRCSPKSGHDTVSWYQQALGQGPQFIFQYYEEEERQRGNFPDRFSGHQFPNYSSELNVNALLLGDSALYLCASSLGQMTTNEKLFFGSGTQLSVL.

CDR3 sequence reads: CSATSGGAEAFF. CDR3 DNA: TGCAGCGCGACCTCGGGAGGGGCTGAAGCTTTCTTT. V is TRBV29-1 and J is TRBJ1-1; D may be TRBD1 (5 bases). The germline V and J ends were trimmed by 7 bases and 6 bases, with 15 bases remaining between them. This CDR3 is built from 12 residues. Per germline, CDR1 SQVTM and CDR2 ANQGSEA.

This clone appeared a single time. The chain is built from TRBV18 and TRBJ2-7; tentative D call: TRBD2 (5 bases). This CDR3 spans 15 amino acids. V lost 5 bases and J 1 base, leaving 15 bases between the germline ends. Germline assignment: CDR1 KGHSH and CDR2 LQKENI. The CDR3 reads CASSSIGVVSYEQYF. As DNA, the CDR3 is TGTGCCAGCTCATCAATCGGGGTGGTTTCCTACGAGCAGTACTTC.

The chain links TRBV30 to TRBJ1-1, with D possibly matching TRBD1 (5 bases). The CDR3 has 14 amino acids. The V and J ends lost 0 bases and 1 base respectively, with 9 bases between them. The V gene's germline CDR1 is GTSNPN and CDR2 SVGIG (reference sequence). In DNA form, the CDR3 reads TGTGCCTGGAGTGTCGGGGCTTGGAACACTGAAGCTTTCTTT. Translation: CAWSVGAWNTEAFF.

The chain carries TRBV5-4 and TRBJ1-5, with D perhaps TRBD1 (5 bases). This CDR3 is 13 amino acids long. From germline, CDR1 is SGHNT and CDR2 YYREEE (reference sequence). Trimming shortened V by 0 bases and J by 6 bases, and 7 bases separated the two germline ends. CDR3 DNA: TGTGCCAGCAGCTTGGGTGGGGGTCAGCCCCAGCATTTT. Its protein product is CASSLGGGQPQHF.

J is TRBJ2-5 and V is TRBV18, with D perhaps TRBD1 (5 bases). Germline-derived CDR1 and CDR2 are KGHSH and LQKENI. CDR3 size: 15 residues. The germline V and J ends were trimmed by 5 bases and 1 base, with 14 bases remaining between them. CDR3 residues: CASSSTVNLQETQYF. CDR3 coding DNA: TGTGCCAGCTCATCGACAGTAAATCTCCAAGAGACCCAGTACTTC.

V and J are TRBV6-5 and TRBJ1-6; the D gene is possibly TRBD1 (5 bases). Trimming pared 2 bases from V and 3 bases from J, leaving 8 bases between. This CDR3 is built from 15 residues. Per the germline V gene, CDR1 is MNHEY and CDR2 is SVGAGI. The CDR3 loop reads CASSYRGDYNSPLHF. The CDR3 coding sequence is TGTGCCAGCAGTTACCGGGGGGACTATAATTCACCCCTCCACTTT.

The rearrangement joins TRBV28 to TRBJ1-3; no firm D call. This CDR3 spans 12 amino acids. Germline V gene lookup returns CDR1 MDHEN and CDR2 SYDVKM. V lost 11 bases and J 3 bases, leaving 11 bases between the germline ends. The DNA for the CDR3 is TGTGCCGCACTTCCGTGTGGAAACACCATATATTTT. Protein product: CAALPCGNTIYF.

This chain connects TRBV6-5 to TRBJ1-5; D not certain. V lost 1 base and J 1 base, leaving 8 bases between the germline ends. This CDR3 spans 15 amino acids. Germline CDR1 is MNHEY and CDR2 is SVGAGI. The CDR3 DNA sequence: TGTGCCAGCAGTTACTACCGACCGAGCAATCAGCCCCAGCATTTT. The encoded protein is CASSYYRPSNQPQHF.